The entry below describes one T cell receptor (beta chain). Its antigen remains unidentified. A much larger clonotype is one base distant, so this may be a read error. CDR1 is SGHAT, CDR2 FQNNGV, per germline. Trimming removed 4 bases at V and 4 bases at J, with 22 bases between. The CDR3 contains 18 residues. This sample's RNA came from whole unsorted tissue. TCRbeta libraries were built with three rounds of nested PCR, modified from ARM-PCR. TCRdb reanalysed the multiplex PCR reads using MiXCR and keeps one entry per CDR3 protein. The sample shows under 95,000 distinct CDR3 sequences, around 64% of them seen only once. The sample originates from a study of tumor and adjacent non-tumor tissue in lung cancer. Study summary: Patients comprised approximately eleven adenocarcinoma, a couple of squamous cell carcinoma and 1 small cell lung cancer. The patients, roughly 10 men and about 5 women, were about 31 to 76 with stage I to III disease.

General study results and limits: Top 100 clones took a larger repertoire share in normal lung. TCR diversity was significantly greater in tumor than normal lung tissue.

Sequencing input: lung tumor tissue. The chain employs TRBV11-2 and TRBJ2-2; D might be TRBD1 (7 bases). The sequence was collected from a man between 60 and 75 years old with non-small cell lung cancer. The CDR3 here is CASSSSAWRGPLTGELFF. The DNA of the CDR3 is TGTGCCAGCAGCTCCTCAGCATGGAGGGGGCCCCTCACCGGGGAGCTGTTTTTT.